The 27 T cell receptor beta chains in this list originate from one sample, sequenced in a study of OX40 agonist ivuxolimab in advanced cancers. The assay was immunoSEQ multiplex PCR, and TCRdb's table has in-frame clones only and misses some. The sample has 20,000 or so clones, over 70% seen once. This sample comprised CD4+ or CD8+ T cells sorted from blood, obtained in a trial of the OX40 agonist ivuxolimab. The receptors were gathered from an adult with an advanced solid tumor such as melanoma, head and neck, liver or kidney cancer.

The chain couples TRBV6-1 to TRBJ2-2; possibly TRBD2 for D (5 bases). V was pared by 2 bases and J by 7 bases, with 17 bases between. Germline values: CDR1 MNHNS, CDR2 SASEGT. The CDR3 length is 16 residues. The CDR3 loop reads CASSELFATGIGELFF. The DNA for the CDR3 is TGTGCCAGCAGTGAACTTTTCGCGACGGGGATCGGGGAGCTGTTTTTT.

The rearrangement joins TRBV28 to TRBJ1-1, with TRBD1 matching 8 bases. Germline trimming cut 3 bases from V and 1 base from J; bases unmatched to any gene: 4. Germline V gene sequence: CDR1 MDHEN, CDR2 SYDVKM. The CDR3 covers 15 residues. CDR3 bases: TGTGCCAGCAGTTTCTCCGGGACAGGGAACACTGAAGCTTTCTTT. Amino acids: CASSFSGTGNTEAFF.

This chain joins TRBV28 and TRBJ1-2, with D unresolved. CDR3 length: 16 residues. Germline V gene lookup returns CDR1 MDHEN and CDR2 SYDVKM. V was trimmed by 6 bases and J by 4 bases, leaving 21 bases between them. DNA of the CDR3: TGTGCCAGCAGCCTAGACGGACCGGCGGGATCCTATGGCTACACCTTC. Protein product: CASSLDGPAGSYGYTF.

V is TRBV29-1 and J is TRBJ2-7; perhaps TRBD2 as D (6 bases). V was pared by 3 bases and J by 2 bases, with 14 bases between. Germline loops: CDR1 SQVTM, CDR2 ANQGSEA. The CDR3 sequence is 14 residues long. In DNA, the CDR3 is TGCAGCGTTGAGCTAGCGAGGAACACCTACGAGCAGTACTTC. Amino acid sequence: CSVELARNTYEQYF.

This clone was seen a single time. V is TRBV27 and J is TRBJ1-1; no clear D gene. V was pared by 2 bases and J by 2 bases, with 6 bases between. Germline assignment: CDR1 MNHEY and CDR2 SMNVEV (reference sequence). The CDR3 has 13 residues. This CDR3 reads CASSLKVNTEAFF. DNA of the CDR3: TGTGCCAGCAGTTTAAAGGTCAACACTGAAGCTTTCTTT.

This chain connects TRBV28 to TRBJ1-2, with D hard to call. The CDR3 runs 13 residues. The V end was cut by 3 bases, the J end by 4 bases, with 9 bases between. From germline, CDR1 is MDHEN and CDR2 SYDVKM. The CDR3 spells CASSFTQAYGYTF. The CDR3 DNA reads TGTGCCAGCAGTTTCACCCAGGCCTATGGCTACACCTTC.

CDR3 nucleotide sequence: TGCGCCAGCAGCTCGTTGACAGGGTCGGGTCTCGAGCAGTACTTC. Amino acid sequence: CASSSLTGSGLEQYF. The V call is TRBV5-1, the J call TRBJ2-7, with 7 bases identical to TRBD1. Germline values: CDR1 SGHRS, CDR2 YFSETQ. The ends lost 3 bases at V and 6 bases at J; junction bases unmatched: 12. This CDR3 is built from 15 residues.

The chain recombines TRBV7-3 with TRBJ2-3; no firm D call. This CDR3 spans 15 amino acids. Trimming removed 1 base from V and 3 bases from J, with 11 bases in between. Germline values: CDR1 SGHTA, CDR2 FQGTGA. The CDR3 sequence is CASSLKGIGTDTQYF. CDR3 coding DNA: TGTGCCAGCAGCTTAAAAGGGATTGGGACAGATACGCAGTATTTT.

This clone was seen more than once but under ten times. The CDR3 DNA sequence: TGTGCCTGGAATAAGGTTACTAGAGGTAGCGAGCAGTACTTC. Protein product: CAWNKVTRGSEQYF. The chain is built from TRBV30 and TRBJ2-7, with D maybe TRBD2 (5 bases). Trimming took off 4 bases at V and 6 bases at J, with 19 bases between the two ends. The CDR3 is made up of 14 amino acids. The germline V gene has CDR1 GTSNPN and CDR2 SVGIG (reference sequence).

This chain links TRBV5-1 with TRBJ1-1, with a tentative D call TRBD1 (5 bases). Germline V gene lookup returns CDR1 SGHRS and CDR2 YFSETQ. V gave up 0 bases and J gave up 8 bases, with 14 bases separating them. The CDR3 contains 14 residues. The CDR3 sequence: CASSLVRDVGEAFF. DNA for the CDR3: TGCGCCAGCAGCTTGGTCAGGGATGTTGGGGAAGCTTTCTTT.

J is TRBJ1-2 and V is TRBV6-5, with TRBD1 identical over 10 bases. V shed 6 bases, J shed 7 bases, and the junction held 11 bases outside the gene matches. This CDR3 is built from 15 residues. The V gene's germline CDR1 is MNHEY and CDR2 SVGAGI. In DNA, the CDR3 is TGTGCCAGCAGCCGCAGCCAGACAGGGGGCAGTGGCTACACCTTC. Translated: CASSRSQTGGSGYTF.

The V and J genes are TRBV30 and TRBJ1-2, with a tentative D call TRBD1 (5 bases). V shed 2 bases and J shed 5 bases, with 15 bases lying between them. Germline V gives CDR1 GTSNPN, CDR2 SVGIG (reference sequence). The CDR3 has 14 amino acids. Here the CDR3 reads CAWSLSTGVYGYTF. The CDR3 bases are TGTGCCTGGAGTCTTTCAACAGGTGTTTATGGCTACACCTTC.

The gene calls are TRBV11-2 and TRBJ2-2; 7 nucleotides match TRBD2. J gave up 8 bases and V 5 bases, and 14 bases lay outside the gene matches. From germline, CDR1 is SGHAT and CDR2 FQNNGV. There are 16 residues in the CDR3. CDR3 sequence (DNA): TGTGCCAGCAGCCTTTCGAGCGGGATTGGGCCGGGGGAGCTGTTTTTT. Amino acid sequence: CASSLSSGIGPGELFF.

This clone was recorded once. CDR3 sequence reads: CASTPSGPRNQPQHF. Written as DNA, the CDR3 is TGTGCCAGCACCCCCTCGGGGCCCCGCAATCAGCCCCAGCATTTT. The genes are TRBV28 and TRBJ1-5; TRBD1 might be the D (5 bases). Germline-derived CDR1 and CDR2 are MDHEN and SYDVKM. V was shortened by 7 bases and J by 2 bases, with 15 bases between the two germline ends. The CDR3 sequence is 15 residues long.

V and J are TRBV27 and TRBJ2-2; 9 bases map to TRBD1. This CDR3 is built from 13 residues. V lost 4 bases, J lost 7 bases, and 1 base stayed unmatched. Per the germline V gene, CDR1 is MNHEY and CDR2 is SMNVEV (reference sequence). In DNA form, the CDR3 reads TGTGCCAGCAGTTGGACAGGGGACGGGGAGCTGTTTTTT. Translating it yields CASSWTGDGELFF.

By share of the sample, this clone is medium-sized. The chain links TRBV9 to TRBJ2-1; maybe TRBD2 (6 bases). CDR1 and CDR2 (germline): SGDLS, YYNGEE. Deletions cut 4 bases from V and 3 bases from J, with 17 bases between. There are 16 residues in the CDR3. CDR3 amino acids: CASSSAGSGFYNEQFF. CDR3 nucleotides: TGTGCCAGCAGCTCCGCAGGTAGCGGTTTCTACAATGAGCAGTTCTTC.

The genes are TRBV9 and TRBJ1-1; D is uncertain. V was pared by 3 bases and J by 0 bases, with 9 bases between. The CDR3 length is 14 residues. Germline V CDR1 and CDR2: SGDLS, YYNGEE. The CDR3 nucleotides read TGTGCCAGCAGCGCAACAGCGTTGAACACTGAAGCTTTCTTT. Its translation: CASSATALNTEAFF.

CDR3 protein: CASSGKSGGANTEAFF. As DNA, the CDR3 is TGTGCCAGCAGCGGCAAATCAGGGGGCGCGAACACTGAAGCTTTCTTT. The rearrangement links TRBV5-4 to TRBJ1-1; 8 bases map to TRBD1. CDR1 and CDR2 from the germline V gene are SGHNT and YYREEE (reference sequence). With V trimmed by 4 bases and J by 1 base, 9 bases remained unmatched. This CDR3 is built from 16 residues.

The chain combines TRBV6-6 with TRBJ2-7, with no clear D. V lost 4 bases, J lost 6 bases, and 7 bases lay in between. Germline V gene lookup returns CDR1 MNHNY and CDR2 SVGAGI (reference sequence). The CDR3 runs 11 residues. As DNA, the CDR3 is TGTGCCAGCAGTTCTCGCTCCGAGCAGTACTTC. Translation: CASSSRSEQYF.

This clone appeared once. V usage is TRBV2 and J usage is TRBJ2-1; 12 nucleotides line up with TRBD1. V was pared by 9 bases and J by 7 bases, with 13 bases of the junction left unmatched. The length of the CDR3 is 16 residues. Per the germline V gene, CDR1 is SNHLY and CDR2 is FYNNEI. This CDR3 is CASLVLGQGAQNEQFF. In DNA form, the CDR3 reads TGTGCCAGTCTTGTATTGGGACAGGGGGCGCAGAATGAGCAGTTCTTC. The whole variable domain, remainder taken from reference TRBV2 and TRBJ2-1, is EPEVTQTPSHQVTQMGQEVILRCVPISNHLYFYWYRQILGQKVEFLVSFYNNEISEKSEIFDDQFSVERPDGSNFTLKIRSTKLEDSAMYFCASLVLGQGAQNEQFFGPGTRLTVL.

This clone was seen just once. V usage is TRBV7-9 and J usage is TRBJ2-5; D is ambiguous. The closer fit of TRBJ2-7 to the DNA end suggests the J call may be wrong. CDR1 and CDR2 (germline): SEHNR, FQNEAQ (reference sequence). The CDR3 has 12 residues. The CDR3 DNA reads TGTGCCAGCAGCTTAGAAGGACCCGAGCAGTACTTC. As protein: CASSLEGPEQYF.

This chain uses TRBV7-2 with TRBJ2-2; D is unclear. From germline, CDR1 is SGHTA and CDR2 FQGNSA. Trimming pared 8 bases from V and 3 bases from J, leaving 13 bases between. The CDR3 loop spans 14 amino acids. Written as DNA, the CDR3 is TGTGCCAGCGCCTGGCAAACTTACACCGGGGAGCTGTTTTTT. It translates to CASAWQTYTGELFF.

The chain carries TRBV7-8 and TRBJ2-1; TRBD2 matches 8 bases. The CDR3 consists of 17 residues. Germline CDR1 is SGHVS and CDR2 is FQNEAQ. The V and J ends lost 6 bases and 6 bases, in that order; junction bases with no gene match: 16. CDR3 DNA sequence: TGTGCCAGCAGTTCCTCCGGGACTAGAGTTCGAAGCAATGAGCAGTTCTTC. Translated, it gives CASSSSGTRVRSNEQFF.

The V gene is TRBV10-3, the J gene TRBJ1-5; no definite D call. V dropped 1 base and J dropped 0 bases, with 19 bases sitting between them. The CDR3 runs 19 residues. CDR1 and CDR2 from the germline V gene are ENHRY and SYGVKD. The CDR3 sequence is CAISEFRDPLSDSNQPQHF. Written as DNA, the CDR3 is TGTGCCATCAGTGAGTTTAGGGATCCCCTATCCGATAGCAATCAGCCCCAGCATTTT.

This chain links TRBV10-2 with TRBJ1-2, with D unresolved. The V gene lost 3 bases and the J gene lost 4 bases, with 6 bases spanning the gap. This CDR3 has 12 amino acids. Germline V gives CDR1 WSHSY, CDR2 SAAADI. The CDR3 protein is CASSDRPYGYTF. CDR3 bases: TGCGCCAGCAGTGACAGACCCTATGGCTACACCTTC.

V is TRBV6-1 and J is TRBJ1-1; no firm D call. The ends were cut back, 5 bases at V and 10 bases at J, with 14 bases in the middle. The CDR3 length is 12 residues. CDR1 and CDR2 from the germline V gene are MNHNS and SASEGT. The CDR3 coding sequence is TGTGCCAGCAGTCGACATGCCGCCCCAGCTTTCTTT. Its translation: CASSRHAAPAFF.

This CDR3 reads CASSFSSGRAVGANVLTF. CDR3 in DNA: TGCGCCAGCAGCTTTTCTAGCGGGAGGGCGGTTGGGGCCAACGTCCTGACTTTC. This chain joins TRBV5-1 and TRBJ2-6; 12 bases are shared with TRBD2. V was clipped by 2 bases and J by 3 bases; unmatched bases: 6. Germline V gives CDR1 SGHRS, CDR2 YFSETQ. The CDR3 length is 18 residues.